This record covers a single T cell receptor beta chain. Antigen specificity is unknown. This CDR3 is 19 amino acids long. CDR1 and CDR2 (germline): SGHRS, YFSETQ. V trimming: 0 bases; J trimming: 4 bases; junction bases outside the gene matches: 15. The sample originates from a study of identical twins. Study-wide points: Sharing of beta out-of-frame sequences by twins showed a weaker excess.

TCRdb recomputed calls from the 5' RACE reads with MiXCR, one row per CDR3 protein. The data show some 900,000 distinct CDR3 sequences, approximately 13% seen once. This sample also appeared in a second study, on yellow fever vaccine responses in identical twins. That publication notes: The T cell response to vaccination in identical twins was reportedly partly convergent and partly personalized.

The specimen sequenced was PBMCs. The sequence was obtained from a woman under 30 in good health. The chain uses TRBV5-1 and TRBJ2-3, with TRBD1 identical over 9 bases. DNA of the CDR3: TGCGCCAGCAGCTTGGGAACAGGGGGCCGACTAGTTCCCTCAGATACGCAGTATTTT. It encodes CASSLGTGGRLVPSDTQYF. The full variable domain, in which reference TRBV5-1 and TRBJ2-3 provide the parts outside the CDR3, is KAGVTQTPRYLIKTRGQQVTLSCSPISGHRSVSWYQQTPGQGLQFLFEYFSETQRNKGNFPGRFSGRQFSNSRSEMNVSTLELGDSALYLCASSLGTGGRLVPSDTQYFGPGTRLTVL.